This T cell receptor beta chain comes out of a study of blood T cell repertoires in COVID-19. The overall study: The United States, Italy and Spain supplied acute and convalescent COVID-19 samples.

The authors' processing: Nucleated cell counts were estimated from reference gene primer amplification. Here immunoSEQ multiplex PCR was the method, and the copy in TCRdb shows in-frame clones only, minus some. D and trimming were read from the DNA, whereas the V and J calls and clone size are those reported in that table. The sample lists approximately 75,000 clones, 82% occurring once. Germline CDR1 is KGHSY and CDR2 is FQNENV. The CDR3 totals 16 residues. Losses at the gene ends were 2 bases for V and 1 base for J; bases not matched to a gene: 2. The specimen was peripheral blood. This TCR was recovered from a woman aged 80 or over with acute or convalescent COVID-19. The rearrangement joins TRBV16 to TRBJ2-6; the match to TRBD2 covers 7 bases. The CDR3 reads CASSQPGGSGANVLTF. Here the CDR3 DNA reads TGTGCCAGCAGCCAACCGGGGGGTTCTGGGGCCAACGTCCTGACTTTC. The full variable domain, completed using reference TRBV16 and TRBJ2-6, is GEEVAQTPKHLVRGEGQKAKLYCAPIKGHSYVFWYQQVLKNEFKFLISFQNENVFDETGMPKERFSAKCLPNSPCSLEIQATKLEDSAVYFCASSQPGGSGANVLTFGAGSRLTVL.